This is a list of T cell receptor beta chains from one sample in a study of shared clonotypes between healthy human individuals. Repertoires were generated with immunoSEQ multiplex PCR, while TCRdb's copy carries only in-frame clones and drops some. This table holds millions of clones, 85% to 95% found once. Specimen: naive CD4+ T cells sorted from blood. The source of these receptors is a man aged 18 to 30 in good health. Each CDR3 is given with its conserved first and last residue. The order of the fields is clone size, D gene, V gene, J gene, CDR3 protein, CDR3 DNA. A D gene is named only where the DNA matches it firmly. For some rows the clone size is stated as once, few or many, or as a class when expanded; others skip it.

once	-	TRBV7-2	TRBJ2-1	CASSTSLEQFF	TGTGCCAGCAGCACAAGCCTTGAGCAGTTCTTC
-	TRBD1	TRBV27	TRBJ1-2	CASSLNRGDVGGYTF	TGTGCCAGCAGTTTAAACAGGGGTGACGTTGGTGGCTACACCTTC
few	-	TRBV5-1	TRBJ1-1	CASSLDGQNTEAFF	TGCGCCAGCAGCTTGGATGGCCAGAACACTGAAGCTTTCTTT
-	-	TRBV6-1	TRBJ2-2	CASSEGTRYTGELFF	TGTGCCAGCAGTGAAGGGACCCGATACACCGGGGAGCTGTTTTTT
-	TRBD2	TRBV7-6	TRBJ2-5	CASASVGGEIQETQYF	TGTGCCAGCGCGTCGGTCGGGGGGGAGATCCAAGAGACCCAGTACTTC
-	-	TRBV6-6	TRBJ1-1	CASSPRPKDTEAFF	TGTGCCAGCAGCCCCCGACCCAAGGACACTGAAGCTTTCTTT
-	-	TRBV5-6	TRBJ1-1	CASSLAGEERAFF	TGTGCCAGCAGCTTGGCGGGGGAAGAACGAGCTTTCTTT
once	-	TRBV6-6	TRBJ1-1	CASSLAPDHNTEAFF	TGTGCCAGCAGTTTGGCTCCGGATCATAACACTGAAGCTTTCTTT
-	-	TRBV19	TRBJ2-6	CASKDPKTGANVLTF	TGTGCCAGTAAGGATCCAAAAACTGGGGCCAACGTCCTGACTTTC
-	-	TRBV28	TRBJ1-4	CASSPPGRGTNEKLFF	TGTGCCAGCAGCCCCCCCGGGCGGGGTACTAATGAAAAACTGTTTTTT
-	-	TRBV6-4	TRBJ1-1	CASSASGNTEAFF	TGTGCCAGCAGTGCCTCAGGGAACACTGAAGCTTTCTTT
-	-	TRBV7-3	TRBJ2-7	CASSEGGSYEQYF	TGTGCCAGCAGCGAAGGGGGAAGCTACGAGCAGTACTTC
-	-	TRBV28	TRBJ1-6	CASRVEAAASSYNSPLHF	TGTGCCAGCCGAGTGGAGGCAGCGGCGAGCTCCTATAATTCACCCCTCCACTTT
-	-	TRBV6-5	TRBJ1-5	CASSPNRDQPQHF	TGTGCCAGCAGTCCAAATAGGGATCAGCCCCAGCATTTT
-	-	TRBV9	TRBJ2-7	CASSVDGNSYEQYF	TGTGCCAGCAGCGTAGACGGCAATTCCTACGAGCAGTACTTC
-	-	TRBV6-1	TRBJ2-7	CASGGGLPSEQYF	TGTGCCAGCGGCGGAGGCCTCCCATCCGAGCAGTACTTC
-	TRBD1	TRBV6-1	TRBJ2-7	CASSGGDRTSYEQYF	TGTGCCAGCAGTGGGGGGGACAGGACCTCCTACGAGCAGTACTTC
-	TRBD1	TRBV7-2	TRBJ2-7	CASSLTRDRGRTSSYEQYF	TGTGCCAGCAGCCTGACCCGGGACAGGGGGCGAACCAGCTCCTACGAGCAGTACTTC
-	TRBD1	TRBV5-1	TRBJ2-5	CASSAGTGGKETQYF	TGCGCCAGCAGCGCCGGGACAGGGGGGAAAGAGACCCAGTACTTC
-	-	TRBV11-2	TRBJ1-2	CASSPDQGWSGYTF	TGTGCCAGCAGCCCAGACCAGGGTTGGAGTGGCTACACCTTC
-	-	TRBV7-2	TRBJ2-3	CASSLESGRTDTQYF	TGTGCCAGCAGCTTAGAATCAGGGCGCACAGATACGCAGTATTTT
-	-	TRBV28	TRBJ2-7	CASSLSLSRVAEQYF	TGTGCCAGCAGTTTAAGTCTTTCGAGAGTCGCCGAGCAGTACTTC
-	-	TRBV7-9	TRBJ1-6	CASSLIGSTNSPLHF	TGTGCCAGCAGCTTAATAGGATCTACCAATTCACCCCTCCACTTT
-	-	TRBV7-6	TRBJ1-1	CASSLDGAGAEAFF	TGTGCCAGCAGCTTAGACGGGGCGGGGGCTGAAGCTTTCTTT
-	TRBD1	TRBV5-4	TRBJ2-3	CASSSYQGAADTQYF	TGTGCCAGCAGCTCATACCAGGGGGCTGCAGATACGCAGTATTTT
-	-	TRBV28	TRBJ2-3	CASSLGGITDTQYF	TGTGCCAGCAGTTTGGGGGGTATCACAGATACGCAGTATTTT
-	-	TRBV11-2	TRBJ1-5	CASSLYGGYQPQHF	TGTGCCAGCAGCTTATATGGAGGTTATCAGCCCCAGCATTTT
once	TRBD1	TRBV18	TRBJ1-5	CASSPSRDSFPAGNQPQHF	TGTGCCAGCTCACCTTCCCGGGACAGCTTCCCGGCGGGCAATCAGCCCCAGCATTTT
-	-	TRBV28	TRBJ2-2	CASSLLGDLAPNTGELFF	TGTGCCAGCAGTTTATTAGGGGATTTGGCTCCGAACACCGGGGAGCTGTTTTTT
-	TRBD2	TRBV28	TRBJ2-3	CASSLGLAADTQYF	TGTGCCAGCAGTCTCGGACTAGCGGCAGATACGCAGTATTTT
-	TRBD1	TRBV2	TRBJ2-3	CASRLTGVSTDTQYF	TGTGCCAGCAGGCTCACAGGGGTTAGCACAGATACGCAGTATTTT